The present TCR beta chain was sequenced within a study of T cell responses to AZD1222 COVID-19 vaccine. Whole-study context: Both about-4-week and about-12-week second-dose recipients were combined.

Germline V gene data show CDR1 as MNHEY and CDR2 as SVGEGT. The CDR3 is 14 amino acids. Trimming at V came to 4 bases and at J to 6 bases, leaving 7 bases not matched to a gene. Regarding this clone: The antigen is not known.

Measured with immunoSEQ multiplex PCR; TCRdb has only the in-frame clones, and not every one. The sample lists tens of thousands of clones, over 85% seen once, with around 2.2% in the top ten. Overall study results and limits: Reportedly, close to half of spike-specific TCRs are directed against unmutated variant regions. Spike-specific TCR breadth and depth grew following two AZD1222 doses. The sample set comprised mostly white British donors with more females, and clonal diversity was possibly underestimated.

The chain is built from TRBV6-2 or TRBV6-3 and TRBJ2-7; 9 positions match TRBD2. This sequence originates from an adult in good health. This sample comprised peripheral blood, obtained on day 0 of AZD1222 vaccination. The CDR3 DNA is TGTGCCAGCAGTTCTGTCCTAGCGGGGCTCGAGCAGTACTTC. It translates to CASSSVLAGLEQYF.